Each of the 21 T cell receptor beta chains below was sequenced from the same sample in a study of T-cell reconstitution after alpha-beta-depleted transplantation in children. Unique molecular identifiers were used in preparing the TCRbeta library. One entry per CDR3 protein, called by TCRdb with MiXCR from the PCR reads. This table holds 550,000 to 600,000 distinct CDR3 sequences, about 21% found once. This sample comprised PBMCs, mostly from graft donor cells, obtained 360 days after TCRalphabeta/CD19-depleted stem cell transplant. The receptors shown here come from a boy under two years old who had a stem cell transplant for acute myeloid leukemia, so the T cells may come from the graft donor.

This clonotype was picked up a small number of times. This chain uses TRBV20-1 with TRBJ2-3, with TRBD2 matching over 8 bases. The J segment lost 4 bases and the V segment lost 1 base, leaving 19 bases of the junction unmatched. This CDR3 is 19 amino acids long. Looked up from germline, CDR1 is DFQATT and CDR2 is SNEGSKA (reference sequence). As DNA, the CDR3 is TGCAGTGCTAGAGTTTTCGGTTACGTGGGACTAGAGGCACCAGATACGCAGTATTTT. Encoded protein: CSARVFGYVGLEAPDTQYF.

Many counts were recorded for this clonotype. The chain joins TRBV5-1 to TRBJ2-2, with D unresolved. There are 16 residues in the CDR3. V lost 0 bases to trimming and J lost 0 bases, with 9 bases between them. CDR1 is SGHRS, CDR2 YFSETQ, per germline. CDR3 nucleotide sequence: TGCGCCAGCAGCTTGGTCCCAGAAACGAACACCGGGGAGCTGTTTTTT. Encoded protein: CASSLVPETNTGELFF.

The chain uses TRBV4-3 and TRBJ2-7; 7 nucleotides match TRBD1. Trimming at V came to 0 bases and at J to 5 bases, leaving 7 bases not matched to a gene. Germline V CDR1 and CDR2: LGHNA, YSLEER. The CDR3 is 15 residues long. CDR3 sequence reads: CASSQDWKGANEQYF. CDR3 DNA sequence: TGCGCCAGCAGCCAAGATTGGAAGGGGGCCAACGAGCAGTACTTC.

The gene calls are TRBV21-1 and TRBJ2-7; TRBD1 is the table's D call, not checked against the DNA. TRBV21-1 is flagged as a pseudogene. The CDR3 covers 12 residues. The CDR3 bases are TGTGCCAGCAGCAAAGCGCAGGGGGAGCAGTACTTC. The encoded protein is CASSKAQGEQYF.

This clonotype appeared once. The V and J genes are TRBV12-5 and TRBJ2-7; the D gene is possibly TRBD2 (6 bases). This CDR3 is built from 16 residues. Trimming shortened V by 0 bases and J by 4 bases, and 16 bases separated the two germline ends. From germline, CDR1 is LGHNT and CDR2 FRNRAP. CDR3 region: CASGLVGGGSFYEQYV. For the CDR3, the DNA is TGTGCTAGTGGTTTGGTAGGCGGAGGGTCATTTTACGAGCAGTACGTC.

This sequence joins TRBV5-1 and TRBJ2-1, with TRBD2 matching 12 bases. This CDR3 contains 17 residues. Per the germline V gene, CDR1 is SGHRS and CDR2 is YFSETQ. Germline trimming cut 0 bases from V and 8 bases from J; bases unmatched to any gene: 9. CDR3: CASSLVPSGGALDEQFF. The CDR3 DNA reads TGCGCCAGCAGCTTGGTCCCTAGCGGGGGGGCCCTCGATGAGCAGTTCTTC.

The rearrangement joins TRBV7-7 to TRBJ2-3; no reliable D call. CDR3 length: 14 amino acids. CDR1 and CDR2 from the germline V gene are SSHAT and FNYEAQ (reference sequence). The V and J ends lost 5 bases and 2 bases respectively, with 11 bases between them. The CDR3 region has the DNA TGTGCCAGCAGCCCCGTTTTGGTCACAGATACGCAGTATTTT. Translating it yields CASSPVLVTDTQYF.

The chain recombines TRBV6-1 with TRBJ2-3, with D perhaps TRBD2 (6 bases). Germline CDR1 and CDR2: MNHNS and SASEGT. This CDR3 region has 14 residues. Trimming cost V 8 bases and J 2 bases, with 14 bases left between them. Here the CDR3 reads CASGAGGYTDTQYF. In DNA, the CDR3 is TGTGCCAGCGGAGCGGGTGGCTACACAGATACGCAGTATTTT.

The V and J genes are TRBV7-2 and TRBJ2-3; no firm D call. CDR3 length: 15 amino acids. V gave up 3 bases and J gave up 0 bases, with 10 bases separating them. CDR1 is SGHTA, CDR2 FQGNSA, per germline. The CDR3 spells CASSFRKSSTDTQYF. The CDR3 coding sequence is TGTGCCAGCAGCTTCAGAAAATCTAGCACAGATACGCAGTATTTT.

This clonotype was seen many times. The chain carries TRBV29-1 and TRBJ2-5; D might be TRBD2 (6 bases). The CDR3 spans 13 residues. The germline V gene encodes CDR1 SQVTM and CDR2 ANQGSEA. V lost 6 bases, J lost 3 bases, and 14 bases lay in between. The CDR3 DNA is TGCAGCGTGCCCCTAGGAGGGGAAGAGACCCAGTACTTC. Translated, it gives CSVPLGGEETQYF.

This chain links TRBV2 with TRBJ1-5; no clear D. CDR3 length: 15 residues. Germline CDR1 is SNHLY and CDR2 is FYNNEI. Trimming took off 1 base at V and 7 bases at J, with 14 bases between the two ends. CDR3 sequence: CASSEETGLRQPQHF. CDR3 DNA sequence: TGTGCCAGCAGTGAAGAAACGGGGTTAAGACAGCCCCAGCATTTT. Using reference TRBV2 and TRBJ1-5 for the parts outside the CDR3, the full variable domain is EPEVTQTPSHQVTQMGQEVILRCVPISNHLYFYWYRQILGQKVEFLVSFYNNEISEKSEIFDDQFSVERPDGSNFTLKIRSTKLEDSAMYFCASSEETGLRQPQHFGDGTRLSIL.

Ten or more counts support this clonotype. The chain recombines TRBV20-1 with TRBJ1-1; D possibly corresponds to TRBD1 (5 bases). The CDR3 runs 11 residues. V lost 8 bases and J lost 7, with 14 bases in between. CDR1 and CDR2 from the germline V gene are DFQATT and SNEGSKA (reference sequence). The CDR3 sequence: CSLRRRGEAFF. CDR3 nucleotides: TGCAGTCTCCGACGGAGGGGTGAAGCTTTCTTT.

The chain is built from TRBV20-1 and TRBJ2-5; tentatively, D is TRBD1 (6 bases). Trimming shortened V by 6 bases and J by 4 bases, and 15 bases separated the two germline ends. Germline values: CDR1 DFQATT, CDR2 SNEGSKA (reference sequence). This CDR3 has 13 amino acids. CDR3 region: CSANPGAGETQYF. In DNA, the CDR3 is TGCAGTGCCAATCCAGGGGCTGGAGAGACCCAGTACTTC.

V is TRBV6-5 and J is TRBJ2-1; possibly TRBD2 for D (5 bases). This CDR3 contains 12 residues. Germline loops: CDR1 MNHEY, CDR2 SVGAGI. Trimming removed 6 bases at V and 8 bases at J, with 11 bases between. CDR3 in DNA: TGTGCCAGCAGCGATACTAGGGATGAGCAGTTCTTC. Amino acids: CASSDTRDEQFF.

For the CDR3, the DNA is TGTGCCAGCAGCTTAGTCTCCCACAGGGAATCTGGGGCCAACGTCCTGACTTTC. It yields the protein CASSLVSHRESGANVLTF. The chain employs TRBV11-1 and TRBJ2-6; perhaps TRBD1 as D (6 bases). CDR1 and CDR2 from the germline V gene are SGHAT and FQDESV (reference sequence). The ends were cut back, 1 base at V and 1 base at J, with 14 bases in the middle. This CDR3 is 18 amino acids long.

This clonotype has a handful of counts. The chain couples TRBV6-2 or TRBV6-3 to TRBJ1-5; possibly TRBD1 for D (5 bases). V was shortened by 5 bases and J by 6 bases, with 8 bases between the two germline ends. The length of the CDR3 is 12 residues. Per the germline V gene, CDR1 is MNHEY and CDR2 is SVGEGT. CDR3 in DNA: TGTGCCAGCAGTCATACAGGTCAGCCCCAGCATTTT. Protein sequence: CASSHTGQPQHF.

This chain connects TRBV6-5 to TRBJ2-3, with 10 bases fitting TRBD2. Looked up from germline, CDR1 is MNHEY and CDR2 is SVGAGI. With 6 bases clipped from V and 5 bases from J, the junction kept 11 bases outside the gene matches. This CDR3 region has 16 residues. Here the CDR3 reads CASSRPAGGRVDTQYF. CDR3 nucleotide sequence: TGTGCCAGCAGCCGTCCAGCGGGGGGGCGAGTAGATACGCAGTATTTT.

This clonotype was picked up many times. V usage is TRBV2 and J usage is TRBJ1-1, with D perhaps TRBD1 (5 bases). V shed 7 bases and J shed 3 bases, with 15 bases lying between them. The V gene's germline CDR1 is SNHLY and CDR2 FYNNEI. CDR3 size: 14 residues. DNA for the CDR3: TGTGCCAGCAAGGGGACGGGGCTGCACACTGAAGCTTTCTTT. Its protein is CASKGTGLHTEAFF.

This clonotype was recorded many times. The chain employs TRBV6-5 and TRBJ2-7, with D perhaps matching TRBD1 (5 bases). The CDR3 is made up of 13 amino acids. From germline, CDR1 is MNHEY and CDR2 SVGAGI. V was clipped by 0 bases and J by 6 bases, with 9 bases between them. This CDR3 is CASSYSTQGEQYV. The CDR3 region has the DNA TGTGCCAGCAGTTACTCGACGCAGGGCGAGCAGTACGTC.

The rearrangement uses TRBV7-6 and TRBJ2-3; 7 bases align to TRBD1. This CDR3 has 12 amino acids. Germline lookup yields CDR1 SGHVS and CDR2 FNYEAQ. V was clipped by 6 bases and J by 10 bases; unmatched bases: 7. CDR3 bases: TGTGCCAGCAGTTCACCGGGACAGCCGCAGTATTTT. Its translation: CASSSPGQPQYF.

This chain links TRBV6-1 with TRBJ1-1; 11 bases are shared with TRBD1. With 8 bases clipped from V and 3 bases from J, the junction kept 8 bases outside the gene matches. The germline gives CDR1 MNHNS, CDR2 SASEGT. The CDR3 runs to 15 residues. The CDR3 reads CASQGQGASYTEAFF. In DNA form, the CDR3 reads TGTGCCAGCCAAGGACAGGGGGCGAGTTACACTGAAGCTTTCTTT.